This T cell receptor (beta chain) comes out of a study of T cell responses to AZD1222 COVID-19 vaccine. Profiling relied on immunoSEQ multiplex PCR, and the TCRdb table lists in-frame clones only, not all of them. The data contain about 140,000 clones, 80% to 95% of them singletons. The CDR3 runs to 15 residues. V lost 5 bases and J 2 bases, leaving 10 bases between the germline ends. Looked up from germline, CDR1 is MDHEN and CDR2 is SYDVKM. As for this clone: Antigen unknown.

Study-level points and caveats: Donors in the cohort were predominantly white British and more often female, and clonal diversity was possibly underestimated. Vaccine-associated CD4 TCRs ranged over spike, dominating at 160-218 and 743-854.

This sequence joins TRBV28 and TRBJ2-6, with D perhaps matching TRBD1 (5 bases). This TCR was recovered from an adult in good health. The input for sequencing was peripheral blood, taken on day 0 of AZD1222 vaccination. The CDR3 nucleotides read TGTGCCAGCAGTAGAACAGGTGCTGGGGCCAACGTCCTGACTTTC. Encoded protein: CASSRTGAGANVLTF.